These T cell receptor beta chains were read from a single sample in a study of technical replicates of blood from several donors. The assay was immunoSEQ multiplex PCR, and TCRdb's table has in-frame clones only and misses some. Found here are 100,000 or so clones, 95% to 96% of them singletons; the top ten hold 0.3% to 0.45%. Material: T cells isolated from PBMCs. These receptors all come from a human donor in good health. CDR3s include the opening cysteine and the closing phenylalanine or tryptophan. A D gene is named only where the DNA matches it firmly. Only part of the rows carry a size: once, few, many, or a class if the clone is expanded.

TRBJ2-1	TRBV2	.	.	14	TGTGCCAGCACTCTCCTAGGACTATCCAATGAGCAGTTCTTC	CASTLLGLSNEQFF
TRBJ2-3	TRBV4-1	TRBD2	.	16	TGCGCCATCTATAAGATAGCGGGAGACCGACCAGATACGCAGTATTTT	CAIYKIAGDRPDTQYF
TRBJ2-4	TRBV13	TRBD2	.	18	TGTGCCAGCAGCTTATATCCGGGGGGGAGAACTGCCAAAAACATTCAGTACTTC	CASSLYPGGRTAKNIQYF
TRBJ1-4	TRBV28	.	.	15	TGTGCCAGCAGTCCCGCGGGTGGGCAAAATGAAAAACTGTTTTTT	CASSPAGGQNEKLFF
TRBJ1-4	TRBV18	TRBD1	.	13	TGTGCCAGCTCCCCGGACAGGGCTGAAAAACTGTTTTTT	CASSPDRAEKLFF
TRBJ2-7	TRBV9	TRBD2	.	15	TGTGCCAGCAGCGTAGGGGCGGGAGGACCCTACGAGCAGTACTTC	CASSVGAGGPYEQYF
TRBJ1-1	TRBV18	.	.	14	TGTGCCAGCTCACCATCAGGGATGAACACTGAAGCTTTCTTT	CASSPSGMNTEAFF
TRBJ2-3	TRBV7-2	.	.	15	TGTGCCAGCAGCTTAGGGAGTTTAGTTGGAGATACGCAGTATTTT	CASSLGSLVGDTQYF
TRBJ1-5	TRBV19	TRBD1	.	16	TGTGCCAGTAGATGGGACAGGGGGCTTAGCAATCAGCCCCAGCATTTT	CASRWDRGLSNQPQHF
TRBJ1-1	TRBV6-5	.	.	15	TGTGCCAGCAGTTACTCGGCAGGCATGAACACTGAAGCTTTCTTT	CASSYSAGMNTEAFF
TRBJ1-2	TRBV5-1	TRBD1	.	15	TGCGCCAGCAGCGACGGGACAGGGTTAAACTATGGCTACACCTTC	CASSDGTGLNYGYTF
TRBJ2-7	TRBV7-6	TRBD1	.	16	TGTGCCAGCAGTTTTGATCCGGGACAGCTCTCCTACGAGCAGTACTTC	CASSFDPGQLSYEQYF
TRBJ2-7	TRBV9	TRBD1	.	16	TGTGCCAGCAGCGTAGGAGAGGCAGGGGGATCTGGCGAGCAGTACTTC	CASSVGEAGGSGEQYF
TRBJ2-7	TRBV4-3	.	.	15	TGCGCCAGCAGCCAGGGTTGGGGGAGGACCTACGAGCAGTACTTC	CASSQGWGRTYEQYF
TRBJ2-1	TRBV11-2	TRBD2	.	13	TGTGCCAGCAGCTTTAGCGGGTCGAATGAGCAGTTCTTC	CASSFSGSNEQFF
TRBJ2-7	TRBV11-1	.	.	12	TGTGCCAGCAGCCATGACAACTACGAGCAGTACTTC	CASSHDNYEQYF
TRBJ2-7	TRBV6-5	TRBD2	.	14	TGTGCCAGCTCCTATAGCGGGAGGTCCTACGAGCAGTACTTC	CASSYSGRSYEQYF
TRBJ2-7	TRBV4-1	TRBD1	.	21	TGCGCCAGCAGCCAAGGCTTAAAATCTCCAGTTAGACAGGGCCCACTAGGCGAGCAGTACTTC	CASSQGLKSPVRQGPLGEQYF
TRBJ2-1	TRBV10-2	TRBD2	once	16	TGCGCCAGCAGTGAGATTCTAGCGGGAGTTAGCAATGAGCAGTTCTTC	CASSEILAGVSNEQFF
TRBJ2-2	TRBV7-6	TRBD2	.	18	TGTGCCAGCAGCTTATCCCCTAACGGCGGGAGAGGAACCGGGGAGCTGTTTTTT	CASSLSPNGGRGTGELFF
TRBJ2-5	TRBV9	.	.	14	TGTGCCAGCAGCTCCGACGGAGGAGGGGAGACCCAGTACTTC	CASSSDGGGETQYF
TRBJ1-1	TRBV27	.	once	13	TGTGCCAGCAGTTTAGGCAGATACACTGAAGCTTTCTTT	CASSLGRYTEAFF
TRBJ2-1	TRBV30	TRBD1	.	15	TGTGCCTGGAGTCCCCGCCGGACAGGCTACAATGAGCAGTTCTTC	CAWSPRRTGYNEQFF
TRBJ2-2	TRBV4-2	.	.	14	TGTGCCAGCAGCCATAGTACGAACACCGGGGAGCTGTTTTTT	CASSHSTNTGELFF
TRBJ2-3	TRBV6-5	.	.	15	TGTGCCAGCAGTTACTCCAAAGCGTCAACAGATACGCAGTATTTT	CASSYSKASTDTQYF
TRBJ2-2	TRBV20-1	.	.	11	TGCAGTGCTAGAGTAGTCGGGGAGCTGTTTTTT	CSARVVGELFF